This is a list of T cell receptor beta chains from one sample in a study of radiation and T cells in renal cell carcinoma. Sequencing was performed with immunoSEQ multiplex PCR; in TCRdb, only in-frame clones are kept and a portion is missing. The sample lists over 60,000 clones; 75% to 90% were seen once. Sequencing was performed on blood, taken from a patient whose treatment included radiotherapy and nephrectomy. The receptors were gathered from a woman in her fifties or sixties with renal cell carcinoma. Both conserved end residues are part of each CDR3. D genes are given only for firm matches. Size values are once, few and many counts, or a class for expanded clones, and some rows have none.

CDR3 length	J gene	V gene	D gene	clone size	CDR3 protein	CDR3 DNA
15	TRBJ2-1	TRBV7-9	TRBD2	-	CASSGVAGEGNEQFF	TGTGCCAGCAGCGGAGTAGCGGGAGAGGGGAATGAGCAGTTCTTC
16	TRBJ1-4	TRBV7-2	-	-	CASSLRAVGAGEKLFF	TGTGCCAGCAGCTTAAGGGCGGTGGGGGCCGGTGAAAAACTGTTTTTT
13	TRBJ1-5	TRBV15	-	-	CATSRDNQQPQHF	TGTGCCACCAGCAGAGATAATCAGCAGCCCCAGCATTTT
13	TRBJ2-2	TRBV7-3	-	-	CASSTGSTGELFF	TGTGCCAGCAGCACAGGGTCCACCGGGGAGCTGTTTTTT
15	TRBJ1-1	TRBV19	-	few	CASSIGGYLNTEAFF	TGTGCCAGTAGTATCGGAGGTTATCTGAACACTGAAGCTTTCTTT
14	TRBJ2-7	TRBV5-1	-	-	CASSVEGLSYEQYF	TGCGCCAGCAGCGTAGAGGGGCTCTCCTACGAGCAGTACTTC
16	TRBJ2-2	TRBV5-1	TRBD2	-	CASSSLAGGPTGELFF	TGCGCCAGCAGCTCTCTAGCGGGGGGGCCCACCGGGGAGCTGTTTTTT
12	TRBJ1-3	TRBV6-1	-	-	CATQLSGNTIYF	TGTGCCACACAGCTCTCTGGAAACACCATATATTTT
17	TRBJ1-4	TRBV4-1	-	-	CASSQGEGPATNEKLFF	TGCGCCAGCAGCCAAGGAGAGGGGCCGGCGACTAATGAAAAACTGTTTTTT
15	TRBJ1-2	TRBV4-2	-	-	CASSQDSVANYGYTF	TGTGCCAGCAGCCAAGACAGCGTAGCTAACTATGGCTACACCTTC
14	TRBJ1-6	TRBV19	-	-	CASSIGTNYSPLHF	TGTGCCAGTAGTATCGGGACAAACTATTCACCCCTCCACTTT
16	TRBJ2-2	TRBV18	TRBD2	-	CASSPRTSGNTGELFF	TGTGCCAGCTCCCCAAGGACTAGCGGGAACACCGGGGAGCTGTTTTTT
14	TRBJ2-7	TRBV9	-	-	CASSVGGRSYEQYF	TGTGCCAGCAGCGTAGGGGGCAGGTCCTACGAGCAGTACTTC
16	TRBJ1-3	TRBV18	-	-	CASSPASRPPGNTIYF	TGTGCCAGCTCACCGGCTTCAAGGCCGCCTGGAAACACCATATATTTT
13	TRBJ1-2	TRBV5-1	-	-	CASSLGGFEGYTF	TGCGCCAGCAGCTTGGGGGGATTCGAAGGCTACACCTTC
16	TRBJ2-1	TRBV7-9	-	-	CASSSLRGPSYNEQFF	TGTGCCAGCAGCTCGCTTAGGGGACCATCCTACAATGAGCAGTTCTTC
14	TRBJ2-7	TRBV30	TRBD2	-	CAWSPGLAAYEQYF	TGTGCCTGGAGCCCAGGACTAGCGGCCTACGAGCAGTACTTC
16	TRBJ2-3	TRBV7-8	-	-	CASSLGNTGGTDTQYF	TGTGCCAGCAGCTTAGGCAACACGGGGGGCACAGATACGCAGTATTTT
13	TRBJ1-2	TRBV5-6	-	-	CASSQSTDYGYTF	TGTGCCAGCAGCCAATCGACAGACTATGGCTACACCTTC
12	TRBJ1-1	TRBV6-5	-	-	CASSPGTLEAFF	TGTGCCAGCAGCCCCGGGACTTTAGAAGCTTTCTTT
17	TRBJ1-5	TRBV19	-	few	CASSMDPGGVSNQPQHF	TGTGCCAGTAGTATGGACCCCGGGGGGGTTAGCAATCAGCCCCAGCATTTT
18	TRBJ2-1	TRBV4-2	TRBD2	-	CASSLPFSGRGSYNEQFF	TGTGCCAGCAGCCTACCGTTTAGCGGGAGGGGCTCCTACAATGAGCAGTTCTTC
16	TRBJ1-4	TRBV5-5	-	-	CASSLGRPQGDEKLFF	TGTGCCAGCAGCTTGGGCCGTCCACAGGGTGATGAAAAACTGTTTTTT
15	TRBJ2-2	TRBV10-3	-	-	CAISANRENTGELFF	TGTGCCATCAGTGCTAACAGGGAGAACACCGGGGAGCTGTTTTTT
13	TRBJ2-3	TRBV10-1	-	-	CASSDEGGNTQYF	TGCGCCAGCAGTGATGAAGGGGGAAATACGCAGTATTTT
12	TRBJ2-1	TRBV28	-	-	CASSLSERDPFF	TGTGCCAGCAGTTTGTCGGAGAGAGATCCGTTCTTC
19	TRBJ2-6	TRBV7-9	TRBD1	-	CASSFTPGTGASGANVLTF	TGTGCCAGCAGTTTCACCCCAGGGACAGGGGCCTCTGGGGCCAACGTCCTGACTTTC
13	TRBJ2-5	TRBV29-1	-	-	CSVAGSPGETQYF	TGCAGCGTTGCCGGGAGCCCCGGGGAGACCCAGTACTTC
16	TRBJ2-1	TRBV28	TRBD2	once	CASSLLRGGKGNEQFF	TGTGCCAGCAGTCTCCTCCGGGGAGGGAAGGGCAATGAGCAGTTCTTC
14	TRBJ1-2	TRBV5-8	TRBD1	-	CASILTGGGYGYTF	TGTGCCAGCATCCTAACAGGGGGCGGGTATGGCTACACCTTC
17	TRBJ2-6	TRBV19	TRBD1	-	CASSPRQGETGANVLTF	TGTGCCAGTAGTCCACGACAGGGGGAAACTGGGGCCAACGTCCTGACTTTC
17	TRBJ1-4	TRBV28	-	-	CASSHALRDGPNEKLFF	TGTGCCAGCAGTCATGCTTTGAGGGACGGACCTAATGAAAAACTGTTTTTT
15	TRBJ2-5	TRBV19	-	once	CASSIIGRFQETQYF	TGTGCCAGTAGTATCATTGGACGGTTCCAAGAGACCCAGTACTTC
14	TRBJ2-3	TRBV2	-	-	CASRRSGPTDTQYF	TGTGCCAGCAGGCGGAGCGGACCCACAGATACGCAGTATTTT
14	TRBJ2-2	TRBV7-9	TRBD1	-	CASSRDREDGELFF	TGTGCCAGCAGCCGGGACAGGGAAGACGGGGAGCTGTTTTTT
14	TRBJ2-7	TRBV10-3	TRBD1	-	CAIRGQGAFNEQYF	TGTGCCATCAGGGGACAGGGGGCGTTTAACGAGCAGTACTTC
16	TRBJ2-6	TRBV19	TRBD1	-	CASKQGARSGANVLTF	TGTGCCAGTAAACAGGGGGCTCGGTCTGGGGCCAACGTCCTGACTTTC
15	TRBJ1-5	TRBV18	-	few	CASSVTGGSDQPQHF	TGTGCCAGCTCAGTAACAGGAGGCTCGGATCAGCCCCAGCATTTT
15	TRBJ1-5	TRBV19	-	-	CASSIGGTEHQPQHF	TGTGCCAGTAGTATAGGAGGAACGGAACATCAGCCCCAGCATTTT
15	TRBJ1-5	TRBV10-3	-	-	CAISDSEFSNQPQHF	TGTGCCATCAGTGATTCGGAATTTAGCAATCAGCCCCAGCATTTT